These T cell receptor beta chains were read from a single sample in a study of cytomegalovirus exposure and HLA in healthy donors. The assay was immunoSEQ multiplex PCR, and TCRdb's table has in-frame clones only and misses some. This repertoire includes 150,000 to 200,000 clones. The sample was PBMCs. These receptors originate from a woman aged 18-29 years in good health and CMV-seropositive. Each CDR3 is given without its conserved first and last residue. The order of the fields is J gene, V gene, CDR3 protein.

j_call: TRBJ1-5; v_call: TRBV7-9; cdr3_aa: ASRADRSDQPQH
j_call: TRBJ2-1; v_call: TRBV4-1; cdr3_aa: ASSQGISHYNEQF
j_call: TRBJ1-1; v_call: TRBV4-1; cdr3_aa: ASSQDRSGDEVF
j_call: TRBJ2-1; v_call: TRBV11-2; cdr3_aa: ASSYSSEYNEQF
j_call: TRBJ1-1; v_call: TRBV19; cdr3_aa: ASSIVSRGAEAF
j_call: TRBJ2-5; v_call: TRBV5-1; cdr3_aa: ASSLGQGRGETQY
j_call: TRBJ2-7; v_call: TRBV4-1; cdr3_aa: ASSQHFTSDEQY
j_call: TRBJ1-2; v_call: TRBV30; cdr3_aa: AWSVLTVQIS
j_call: TRBJ2-2; v_call: TRBV30; cdr3_aa: AWTRQWTGELF
j_call: TRBJ2-3; v_call: TRBV18; cdr3_aa: ASSPSLTDTQY
j_call: TRBJ2-2; v_call: TRBV4-3; cdr3_aa: ASSLGGWAGELF
j_call: TRBJ1-5; v_call: TRBV27; cdr3_aa: ASSLTQWGNQPQH
j_call: TRBJ2-3; v_call: TRBV5-6; cdr3_aa: ASSLDQGADTQY
j_call: TRBJ1-3; v_call: TRBV6-6; cdr3_aa: ASSLGLGNTIY
j_call: TRBJ2-7; v_call: TRBV7-6; cdr3_aa: ASTRRAGDEQY
j_call: TRBJ1-4; v_call: TRBV30; cdr3_aa: AWSGAGGWEKLF
j_call: TRBJ2-5; v_call: TRBV6-5; cdr3_aa: ASSYQTGEQETQY
j_call: TRBJ2-2; v_call: TRBV14; cdr3_aa: ASSDKGGSNTGELF
j_call: TRBJ1-5; v_call: TRBV15; cdr3_aa: ATSRRGSGQPQH
j_call: TRBJ2-2; v_call: TRBV9; cdr3_aa: ASSPRQTPGELF
j_call: TRBJ2-2; v_call: TRBV25-1; cdr3_aa: ASRETGSGELF
j_call: TRBJ1-1; v_call: TRBV7-8; cdr3_aa: ASSSAWRGMNTEAF
j_call: TRBJ1-2; v_call: TRBV19; cdr3_aa: ASSRITGTHYGYT
j_call: TRBJ2-1; v_call: TRBV7-6; cdr3_aa: ASSPRRRQENEQF
j_call: TRBJ2-2; v_call: TRBV7-6; cdr3_aa: ASSEGTSGGNRELF
j_call: TRBJ2-7; v_call: TRBV6-1; cdr3_aa: ASSGGQNYEQY
j_call: TRBJ2-5; v_call: TRBV7-6; cdr3_aa: ASSLGSLGQSQETQY
j_call: TRBJ1-1; v_call: TRBV5-6; cdr3_aa: ASSLYRNTEAF
j_call: .; v_call: TRBV4-3; cdr3_aa: ASSQQGAGKGAYEQY
j_call: TRBJ2-2; v_call: TRBV2; cdr3_aa: ASSPSGGYTGELF
j_call: TRBJ2-1; v_call: TRBV5-5; cdr3_aa: ASSYSRLAIEQF
j_call: TRBJ2-7; v_call: TRBV7-2; cdr3_aa: ASSTAGAYEQY
j_call: TRBJ2-1; v_call: TRBV9; cdr3_aa: ASSVEERGSYNEQF
j_call: TRBJ1-1; v_call: TRBV11-3; cdr3_aa: ASSNRQGSTEAF
j_call: TRBJ1-1; v_call: TRBV10-3; cdr3_aa: AISEWESTEAF
j_call: TRBJ1-1; v_call: TRBV6-4; cdr3_aa: ASGAGSEAF
j_call: TRBJ1-4; v_call: TRBV6-5; cdr3_aa: ASSYDTGSAPEKLF
j_call: TRBJ1-5; v_call: TRBV4-1; cdr3_aa: ASSQVAGGYGNQPQH
j_call: TRBJ1-1; v_call: TRBV18; cdr3_aa: ASSPKYRDTEAF
j_call: TRBJ2-1; v_call: TRBV5-5; cdr3_aa: ASTVLTGSPTNEQF
j_call: TRBJ1-5; v_call: TRBV5-8; cdr3_aa: ASSSDRADDSNQPQH
j_call: TRBJ2-1; v_call: TRBV5-1; cdr3_aa: ASSYTESSYNEQF
j_call: TRBJ1-2; v_call: TRBV2; cdr3_aa: ASKGQGDDGYT
j_call: TRBJ2-1; v_call: TRBV6-1; cdr3_aa: ASITSGRALEQF
j_call: TRBJ2-6; v_call: TRBV5-1; cdr3_aa: ASSLGGTDVSGANVLT
j_call: TRBJ2-3; v_call: TRBV7-2; cdr3_aa: ASSQGQTAGDTQY
j_call: TRBJ2-7; v_call: TRBV18; cdr3_aa: ASSPGRVRLYEQY
j_call: TRBJ1-2; v_call: TRBV5-1; cdr3_aa: ASSPGQGPYGYT
j_call: TRBJ2-5; v_call: TRBV29-1; cdr3_aa: SVEAGWEQY
j_call: TRBJ1-5; v_call: TRBV19; cdr3_aa: ASTERRDQPQH
j_call: TRBJ1-1; v_call: TRBV7-2; cdr3_aa: ASSLVGMLAGNLNTEAF
j_call: TRBJ2-3; v_call: TRBV30; cdr3_aa: AWSSGQGADTQY
j_call: TRBJ2-3; v_call: TRBV7-8; cdr3_aa: ASSNRGGSTDTQY
j_call: TRBJ2-7; v_call: TRBV6-5; cdr3_aa: ASRDIYEQY
j_call: TRBJ2-7; v_call: TRBV7-7; cdr3_aa: ASSPGPGSYEQY
j_call: TRBJ1-5; v_call: TRBV18; cdr3_aa: ASSPSTGSLGQPQH
j_call: TRBJ2-7; v_call: TRBV4-1; cdr3_aa: ASSQEPGVHEQY